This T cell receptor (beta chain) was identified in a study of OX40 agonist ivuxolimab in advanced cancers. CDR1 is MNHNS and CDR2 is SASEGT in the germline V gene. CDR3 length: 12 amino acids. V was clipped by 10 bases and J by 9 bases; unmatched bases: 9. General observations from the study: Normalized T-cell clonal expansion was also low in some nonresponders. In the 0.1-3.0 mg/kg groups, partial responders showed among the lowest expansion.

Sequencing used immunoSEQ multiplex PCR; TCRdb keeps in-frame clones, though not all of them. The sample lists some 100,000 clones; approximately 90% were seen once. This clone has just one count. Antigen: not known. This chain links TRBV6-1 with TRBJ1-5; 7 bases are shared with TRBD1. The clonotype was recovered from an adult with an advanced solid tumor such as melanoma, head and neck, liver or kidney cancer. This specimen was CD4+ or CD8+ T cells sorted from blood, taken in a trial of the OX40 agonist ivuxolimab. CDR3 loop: CATRQGTRPQHF. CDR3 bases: TGTGCCACCAGACAGGGCACAAGGCCCCAGCATTTT.